This is a list of T cell receptor beta chains from one sample in a study of CD8 T cells in ankylosing spondylitis. One entry per CDR3 protein results from TCRdb running MiXCR on the 5' RACE reads. The repertoire includes 100,000 to 150,000 distinct CDR3 sequences, about a tenth of them detected once, and approximately 3.6% sits in the top ten. Sequencing used blood, either unsorted or a sorted T cell fraction (not recorded which). These TCRs come from a male donor with ankylosing spondylitis or in good health (not recorded which). Each CDR3 is given with its conserved first and last residue. A D gene is named only where the DNA matches it firmly. Part of the rows lack a size; the others show once, few, many or a class for expanded clones.

v_call	d_call	clone_size	j_call	cdr3_aa	cdr3_nt
TRBV9	NA	NA	TRBJ2-1	CASSVDSLSSYNEQFF	TGTGCCAGCAGCGTAGATAGCCTAAGCTCCTACAATGAGCAGTTCTTC
TRBV4-3	TRBD2	few	TRBJ2-5	CASSLSPLSGRETQYF	TGCGCCAGCAGCCTAAGCCCCCTAAGCGGGAGAGAGACCCAGTACTTC
TRBV12-3/TRBV12-4	NA	many	TRBJ2-6	CASNRQETPTSGANVLTF	TGTGCCAGCAATCGACAGGAGACTCCTACGTCTGGGGCCAACGTCCTGACTTTC
TRBV20-1	TRBD2	many	TRBJ2-7	CSARPGLETDEQYF	TGCAGTGCTAGACCAGGACTAGAGACGGACGAGCAGTACTTC
TRBV18	TRBD2	many	TRBJ2-7	CASSPRGGRAYEQYF	TGTGCCAGCTCACCGAGGGGCGGGAGGGCCTACGAGCAGTACTTC
TRBV20-1	TRBD2	many	TRBJ2-3	CSARVGVAGVWTDTQYF	TGCAGTGCTAGAGTCGGTGTAGCGGGAGTGTGGACAGATACGCAGTATTTT
TRBV11-2	NA	many	TRBJ2-7	CASSLVLGPGSYEQYF	TGTGCCAGCAGCTTAGTACTAGGTCCCGGTAGCTACGAGCAGTACTTC
TRBV7-2	TRBD1	many	TRBJ1-5	CASSLDRGNQPQHF	TGTGCCAGCAGCCTTGACAGGGGCAATCAGCCCCAGCATTTT
TRBV4-1	NA	many	TRBJ1-5	CASSQEWTSHQPQHF	TGCGCCAGCAGCCAAGAGTGGACTTCCCATCAGCCCCAGCATTTT
TRBV7-6	NA	many	TRBJ1-3	CASSQSQFDTIYF	TGTGCCAGCAGCCAATCACAGTTCGACACCATATATTTT
TRBV7-2	NA	few	TRBJ2-3	CASSTPDVTDTQYF	TGTGCCAGCAGCACCCCGGACGTCACAGATACGCAGTATTTT
TRBV20-1	TRBD2	NA	TRBJ2-1	CSASPLAASYNEQFF	TGCAGTGCTAGCCCTCTAGCGGCCTCCTACAATGAGCAGTTCTTC
TRBV2	TRBD2	NA	TRBJ2-1	CASTSGLEGYNEQFF	TGTGCCAGCACGAGTGGACTAGAGGGTTACAATGAGCAGTTCTTC
TRBV7-8	NA	few	TRBJ2-3	CASSPPRAGTDTQYF	TGTGCCAGCAGCCCCCCGAGGGCAGGCACAGATACGCAGTATTTT
TRBV27	TRBD1	many	TRBJ2-4	CASSLEVPGTGKINIQYF	TGTGCCAGCAGTTTAGAAGTGCCCGGGACAGGGAAAATAAACATTCAGTACTTC
TRBV5-4	NA	NA	TRBJ2-7	CASSSKDYYEQYF	TGTGCCAGCAGCTCAAAGGACTACTACGAGCAGTACTTC
TRBV7-2	NA	few	TRBJ1-4	CASSLGLRGREKLFF	TGTGCCAGCAGCTTAGGGCTTCGGGGGAGAGAAAAACTGTTTTTT